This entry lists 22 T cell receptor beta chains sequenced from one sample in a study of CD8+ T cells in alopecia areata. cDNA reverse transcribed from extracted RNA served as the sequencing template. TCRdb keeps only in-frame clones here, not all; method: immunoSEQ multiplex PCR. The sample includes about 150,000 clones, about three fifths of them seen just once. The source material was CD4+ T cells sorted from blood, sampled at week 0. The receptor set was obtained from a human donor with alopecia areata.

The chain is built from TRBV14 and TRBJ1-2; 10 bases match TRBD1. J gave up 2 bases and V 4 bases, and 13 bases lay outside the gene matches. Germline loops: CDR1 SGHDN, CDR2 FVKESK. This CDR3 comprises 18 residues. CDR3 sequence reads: CASSRLTGTGDSNYGYTF. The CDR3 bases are TGTGCCAGCAGCCGCCTTACCGGGACAGGGGACTCGAACTATGGCTACACCTTC.

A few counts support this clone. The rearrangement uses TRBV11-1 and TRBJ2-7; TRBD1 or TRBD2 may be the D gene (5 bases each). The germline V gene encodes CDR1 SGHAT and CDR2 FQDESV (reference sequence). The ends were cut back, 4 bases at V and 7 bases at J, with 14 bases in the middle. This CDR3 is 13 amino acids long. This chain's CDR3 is CASSWPGATEQYF. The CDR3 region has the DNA TGTGCCAGCAGCTGGCCCGGGGCGACGGAGCAGTACTTC.

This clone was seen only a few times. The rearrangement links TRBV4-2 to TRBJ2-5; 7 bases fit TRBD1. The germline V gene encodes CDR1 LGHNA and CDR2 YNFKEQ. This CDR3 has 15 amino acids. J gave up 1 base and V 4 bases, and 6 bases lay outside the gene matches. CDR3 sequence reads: CASSPGTAGQETQYF. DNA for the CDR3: TGTGCCAGCAGCCCAGGGACAGCTGGCCAAGAGACCCAGTACTTC.

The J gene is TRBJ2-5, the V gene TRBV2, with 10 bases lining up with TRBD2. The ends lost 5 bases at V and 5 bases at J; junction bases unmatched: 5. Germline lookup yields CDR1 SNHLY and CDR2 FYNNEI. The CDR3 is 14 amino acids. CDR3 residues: CASSWGLASETQYF. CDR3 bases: TGTGCCAGCAGTTGGGGACTAGCGTCGGAGACCCAGTACTTC.

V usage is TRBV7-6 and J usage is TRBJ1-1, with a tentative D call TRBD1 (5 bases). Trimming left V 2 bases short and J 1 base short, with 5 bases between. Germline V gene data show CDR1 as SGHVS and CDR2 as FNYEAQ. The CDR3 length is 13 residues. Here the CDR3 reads CASSLTGNTEAFF. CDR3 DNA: TGTGCCAGCAGCTTAACAGGGAACACTGAAGCTTTCTTT.

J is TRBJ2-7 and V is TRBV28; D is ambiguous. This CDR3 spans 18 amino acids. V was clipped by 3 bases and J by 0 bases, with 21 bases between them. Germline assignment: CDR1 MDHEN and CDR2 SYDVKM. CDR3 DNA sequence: TGTGCCAGCAGTTTTTCCTTCGGTATGCTCAGGAGCTCCTACGAGCAGTACTTC. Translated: CASSFSFGMLRSSYEQYF.

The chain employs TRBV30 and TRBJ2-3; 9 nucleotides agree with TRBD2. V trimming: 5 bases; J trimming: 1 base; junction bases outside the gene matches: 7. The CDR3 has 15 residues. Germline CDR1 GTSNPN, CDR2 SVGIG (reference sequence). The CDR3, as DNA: TGTGCCTGGCAACCTCGACTAGCGGGCACAGATACGCAGTATTTT. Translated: CAWQPRLAGTDTQYF.

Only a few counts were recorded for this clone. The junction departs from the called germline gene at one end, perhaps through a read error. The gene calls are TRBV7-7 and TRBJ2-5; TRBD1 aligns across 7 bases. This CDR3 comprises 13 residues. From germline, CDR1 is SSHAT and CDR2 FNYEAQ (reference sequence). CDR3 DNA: TGTGCTAGCAGCTTAAACAGGGGTGAGACCCAGTACTTC. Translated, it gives CASSLNRGETQYF.

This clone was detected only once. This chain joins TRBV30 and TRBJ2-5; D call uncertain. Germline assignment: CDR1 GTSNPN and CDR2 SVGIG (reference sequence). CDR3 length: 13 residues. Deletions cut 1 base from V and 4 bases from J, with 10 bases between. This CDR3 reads CAWSGLPGETQYF. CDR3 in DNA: TGTGCCTGGAGTGGACTCCCCGGAGAGACCCAGTACTTC. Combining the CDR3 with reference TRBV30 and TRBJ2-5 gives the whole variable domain SQTIHQWPATLVQPVGSPLSLECTVEGTSNPNLYWYRQAAGRGLQLLFYSVGIGQISSEVPQNLSASRPQDRQFILSSKKLLLSDSGFYLCAWSGLPGETQYFGPGTRLLVL.

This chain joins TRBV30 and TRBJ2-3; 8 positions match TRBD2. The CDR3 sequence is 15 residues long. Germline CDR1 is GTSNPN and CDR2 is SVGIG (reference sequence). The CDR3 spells CVTGGGGGSTDTQYF. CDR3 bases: TGTGTCACGGGCGGCGGCGGGGGGAGCACAGATACGCAGTATTTT.

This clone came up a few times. The DNA of the CDR3 is TGTGCCAGCAGCTTGGGCAGGCTTAATGAAAAACTGTTTTTT. It encodes CASSLGRLNEKLFF. The rearrangement joins TRBV7-9 to TRBJ1-4; D ambiguous. V lost 3 bases to trimming and J lost 4 bases, with 9 bases between them. This CDR3 has 14 residues. Germline V CDR1 and CDR2: SEHNR, FQNEAQ (reference sequence).

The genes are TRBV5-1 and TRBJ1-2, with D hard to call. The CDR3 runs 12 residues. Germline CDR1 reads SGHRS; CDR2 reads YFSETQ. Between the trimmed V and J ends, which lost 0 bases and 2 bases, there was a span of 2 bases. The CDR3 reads CASSLANYGYTF. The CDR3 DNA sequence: TGCGCCAGCAGCTTGGCCAACTATGGCTACACCTTC.

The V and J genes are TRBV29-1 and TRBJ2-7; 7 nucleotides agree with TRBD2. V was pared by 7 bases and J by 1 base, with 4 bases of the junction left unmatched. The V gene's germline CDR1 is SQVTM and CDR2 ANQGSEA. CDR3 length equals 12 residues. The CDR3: CSAGTTSYEQYF. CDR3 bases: TGCAGCGCCGGGACTACTTCCTACGAGCAGTACTTC.

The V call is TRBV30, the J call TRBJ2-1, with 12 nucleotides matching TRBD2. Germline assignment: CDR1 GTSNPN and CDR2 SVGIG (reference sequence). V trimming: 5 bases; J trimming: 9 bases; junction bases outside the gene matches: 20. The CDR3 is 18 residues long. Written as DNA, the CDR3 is TGTGCCTGGGGGAGGGGGCGACTCGGACTAGCGGGGCTTAGTGAGCAGTTCTTC. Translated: CAWGRGRLGLAGLSEQFF.

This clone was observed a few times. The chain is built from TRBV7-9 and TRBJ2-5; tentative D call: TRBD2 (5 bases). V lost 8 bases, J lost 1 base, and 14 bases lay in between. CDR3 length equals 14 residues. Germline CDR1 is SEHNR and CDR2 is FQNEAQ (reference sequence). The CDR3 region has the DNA TGTGCCAGCGGGCTGAGCGGAAGCCAAGAGACCCAGTACTTC. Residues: CASGLSGSQETQYF.

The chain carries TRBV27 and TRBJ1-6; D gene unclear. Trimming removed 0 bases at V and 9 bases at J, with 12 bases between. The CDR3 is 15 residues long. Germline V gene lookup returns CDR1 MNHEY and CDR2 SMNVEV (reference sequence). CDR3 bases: TGTGCCAGCAGTTTATCACGCTACGGCAGTTCACCCCTCCACTTT. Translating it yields CASSLSRYGSSPLHF.

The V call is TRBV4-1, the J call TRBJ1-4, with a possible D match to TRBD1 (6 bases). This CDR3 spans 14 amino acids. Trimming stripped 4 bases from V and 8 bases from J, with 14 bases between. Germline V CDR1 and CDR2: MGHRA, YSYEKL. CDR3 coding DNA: TGCGCCAGCAGCCCGCCACAGGGCGAGGAAAAACTGTTTTTT. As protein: CASSPPQGEEKLFF.

CDR3 DNA: TGTGCCTGGAGTCCCCTGTCAGGGTTCACCGGGGAGCTGTTTTTT. Protein: CAWSPLSGFTGELFF. The chain recombines TRBV30 with TRBJ2-2, with a weak D call TRBD1 (5 bases). Germline CDR1 and CDR2: GTSNPN and SVGIG (reference sequence). This CDR3 contains 15 residues. Trimming left V 2 bases short and J 4 bases short, with 14 bases between.

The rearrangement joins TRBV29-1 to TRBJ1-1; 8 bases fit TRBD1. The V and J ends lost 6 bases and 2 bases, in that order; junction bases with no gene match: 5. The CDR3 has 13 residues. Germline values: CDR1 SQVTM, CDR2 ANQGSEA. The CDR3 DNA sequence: TGCAGCGTAGGGGACAGGCGAAACACTGAAGCTTTCTTT. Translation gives CSVGDRRNTEAFF.

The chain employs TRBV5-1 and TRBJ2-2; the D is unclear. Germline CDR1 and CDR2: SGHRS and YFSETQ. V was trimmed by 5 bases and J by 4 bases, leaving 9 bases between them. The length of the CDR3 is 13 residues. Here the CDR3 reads CASRGVGTGELFF. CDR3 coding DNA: TGCGCCAGCAGGGGCGTAGGCACCGGGGAGCTGTTTTTT.

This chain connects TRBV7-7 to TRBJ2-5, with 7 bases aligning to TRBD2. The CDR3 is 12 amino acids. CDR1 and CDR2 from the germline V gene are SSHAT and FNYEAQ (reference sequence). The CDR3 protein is CASGQGQETQYF. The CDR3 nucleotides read TGTGCTAGCGGGCAGGGCCAAGAGACCCAGTACTTC.

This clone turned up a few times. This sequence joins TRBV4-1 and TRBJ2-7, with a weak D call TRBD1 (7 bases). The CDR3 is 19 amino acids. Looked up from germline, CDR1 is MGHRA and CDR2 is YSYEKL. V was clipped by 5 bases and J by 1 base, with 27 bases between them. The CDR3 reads CASSSPRQGGVGVSYEQYF. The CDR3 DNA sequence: TGCGCCAGCAGCTCCCCCAGACAGGGAGGTGTTGGGGTTTCCTACGAGCAGTACTTC.